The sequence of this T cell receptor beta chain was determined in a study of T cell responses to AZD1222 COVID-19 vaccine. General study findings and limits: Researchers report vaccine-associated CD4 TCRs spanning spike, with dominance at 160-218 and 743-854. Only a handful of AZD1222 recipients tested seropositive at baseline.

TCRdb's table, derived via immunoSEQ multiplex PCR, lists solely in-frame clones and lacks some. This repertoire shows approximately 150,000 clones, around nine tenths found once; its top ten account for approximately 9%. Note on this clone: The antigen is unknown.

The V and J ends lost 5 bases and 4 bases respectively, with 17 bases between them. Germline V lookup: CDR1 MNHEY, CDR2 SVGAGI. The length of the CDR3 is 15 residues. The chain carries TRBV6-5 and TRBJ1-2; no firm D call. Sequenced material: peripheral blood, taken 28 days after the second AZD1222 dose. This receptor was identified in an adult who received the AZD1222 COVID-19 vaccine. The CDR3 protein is CASSRTSTGVYGYTF. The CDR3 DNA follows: TGTGCCAGCAGTCGAACTTCAACGGGCGTCTATGGCTACACCTTC.